This T cell receptor beta chain emerged from a study of T-cell reconstitution after alpha-beta-depleted transplantation in children. This sample's TCRbeta library carried unique molecular identifier barcodes. In TCRdb, the PCR reads were re-called with MiXCR into one record per CDR3 protein. In the table there are approximately 250,000 distinct CDR3 sequences, about 9.6% of which are singletons. Germline-derived CDR1 and CDR2 are SGHRS and YFSETQ. The CDR3 runs 14 residues. V was pared by 1 base and J by 1 base, with 8 bases between. This clonotype was counted a few times. This TCR came from a human donor who donated a stem cell graft to a child with SCID. The chain combines TRBV5-1 with TRBJ2-5, with no clear D. The input for sequencing was PBMCs from the stem cell graft donor, taken from the stem cell graft. The CDR3 DNA reads TGCGCCAGCAGCTTGTCCTCCCTCCAAGAGACCCAGTACTTC. It specifies CASSLSSLQETQYF.